A single sample gave rise to the 15 T cell receptor beta chains below, sequenced in a study of T cell responses to AZD1222 COVID-19 vaccine. The protocol was immunoSEQ multiplex PCR, while the TCRdb copy is restricted to in-frame clones and leaves out a portion. This table has over 100,000 clones, 80% to 90% appearing once. The specimen comprised peripheral blood, sampled on day 0 of AZD1222 vaccination. Every receptor here comes from an adult in good health.

The chain is built from TRBV5-1 and TRBJ1-2; 8 bases fit TRBD1. This CDR3 has 13 residues. Germline-derived CDR1 and CDR2 are SGHRS and YFSETQ. Trimming at V came to 3 bases and at J to 7 bases, leaving 5 bases not matched to a gene. The CDR3 loop reads CASSSTGETGYTF. For the CDR3, the DNA is TGCGCCAGCAGCTCGACAGGGGAGACTGGCTACACCTTC. Drawing the rest from reference TRBV5-1 and TRBJ1-2, the complete variable domain is KAGVTQTPRYLIKTRGQQVTLSCSPISGHRSVSWYQQTPGQGLQFLFEYFSETQRNKGNFPGRFSGRQFSNSRSEMNVSTLELGDSALYLCASSSTGETGYTFGSGTRLTVV.

The rearrangement links TRBV30 to TRBJ1-6; a possible D gene is TRBD1 (6 bases). Trimming cost V 2 bases and J 1 base, with 9 bases left between them. The CDR3 totals 15 residues. CDR1 is GTSNPN, CDR2 SVGIG, per germline (reference sequence). Here the CDR3 DNA reads TGTGCCTGGAGTAGGGGGAGGTCCTATAATTCACCCCTCCACTTT. Its protein is CAWSRGRSYNSPLHF.

The chain uses TRBV28 and TRBJ1-6; tentative D call: TRBD1 (5 bases). The CDR3 covers 15 residues. Germline assignment: CDR1 MDHEN and CDR2 SYDVKM. V lost 7 bases, J lost 7 bases, and 17 bases lay in between. In DNA form, the CDR3 reads TGTGCCAGCACCCTCACCGGGGGGTTGAATTCACCCCTCCACTTT. Its protein is CASTLTGGLNSPLHF. Full variable domain (remainder filled in from reference TRBV28 and TRBJ1-6): DVKVTQSSRYLVKRTGEKVFLECVQDMDHENMFWYRQDPGLGLRLIYFSYDVKMKEKGDIPEGYSVSREKKERFSLILESASTNQTSMYLCASTLTGGLNSPLHFGNGTRLTVT.

The genes are TRBV6-1 and TRBJ1-2, with TRBD1 matching over 7 bases. The CDR3 is 15 amino acids. J lost 5 bases, V lost 0 bases, and 6 bases had no gene match. CDR1 and CDR2 (germline): MNHNS, SASEGT. CDR3 in DNA: TGTGCCAGCAGTGAAGCGCATGCAGGGGGGTATGGCTACACCTTC. This sequence encodes CASSEAHAGGYGYTF.

This clone was detected a few times. The rearrangement uses TRBV5-1 and TRBJ2-5; 9 bases align to TRBD1. The V and J ends lost 3 bases and 9 bases, in that order; junction bases with no gene match: 9. Looked up from germline, CDR1 is SGHRS and CDR2 is YFSETQ. The CDR3 sequence is 14 residues long. The CDR3 nucleotides read TGCGCCAGCAGCTGGGACAGGGTAGAGGGGGCCCAGTACTTC. Amino acid sequence: CASSWDRVEGAQYF.

The genes are TRBV29-1 and TRBJ1-4; D gene ambiguous. The CDR3 length is 12 residues. Germline V gene lookup returns CDR1 SQVTM and CDR2 ANQGSEA. Trimming stripped 5 bases from V and 4 bases from J, with 8 bases between. The CDR3 coding sequence is TGCAGCGTTCCCGGGGATAATGAAAAACTGTTTTTT. Its translation: CSVPGDNEKLFF.

V is TRBV9 and J is TRBJ1-4, with 7 bases identical to TRBD1. V lost 3 bases, J lost 4 bases, and 6 bases stayed unmatched. From germline, CDR1 is SGDLS and CDR2 YYNGEE. This CDR3 region has 15 residues. CDR3 coding DNA: TGTGCCAGCAGCGGATCGGCAGGGGGTAATGAAAAACTGTTTTTT. Amino acids: CASSGSAGGNEKLFF.

The V gene is TRBV9, the J gene TRBJ1-5; D call uncertain. The CDR3 has 15 residues. V lost 4 bases, J lost 3 bases, and 14 bases lay in between. Germline V CDR1 and CDR2: SGDLS, YYNGEE. The CDR3 protein is CASSHASEANQPQHF. The CDR3 DNA is TGTGCCAGCAGCCACGCCTCGGAGGCCAATCAGCCCCAGCATTTT. The whole variable domain, remainder taken from reference TRBV9 and TRBJ1-5, is DSGVTQTPKHLITATGQRVTLRCSPRSGDLSVYWYQQSLDQGLQFLIQYYNGEERAKGNILERFSAQQFPDLHSELNLSSLELGDSALYFCASSHASEANQPQHFGDGTRLSIL.

This chain uses TRBV5-1 with TRBJ1-2; a possible D gene is TRBD1 (5 bases). In germline, CDR1 is SGHRS, CDR2 YFSETQ. The V end was cut by 2 bases, the J end by 8 bases, with 13 bases between. This CDR3 has 13 residues. As DNA, the CDR3 is TGCGCCAGCAGCTTTGCGGGGGAAGTAGGCTACACCTTC. The encoded protein is CASSFAGEVGYTF.

This clone was detected only a few times. The chain carries TRBV30 and TRBJ2-2; D assignment may be TRBD1 or TRBD2 (5 bases each). The V gene lost 5 bases and the J gene lost 7 bases, with 14 bases spanning the gap. CDR1 is GTSNPN and CDR2 is SVGIG in the germline V gene (reference sequence). The CDR3 runs to 13 residues. In DNA, the CDR3 is TGTGCCTGGCACCCTGGGGGTATCGGGGAGCTGTTTTTT. It encodes CAWHPGGIGELFF. Full variable domain (rest looked up from reference TRBV30 and TRBJ2-2): SQTIHQWPATLVQPVGSPLSLECTVEGTSNPNLYWYRQAAGRGLQLLFYSVGIGQISSEVPQNLSASRPQDRQFILSSKKLLLSDSGFYLCAWHPGGIGELFFGEGSRLTVL.

This clone was seen just once. This chain links TRBV28 with TRBJ2-7; 11 positions match TRBD2. Trimming removed 2 bases from V and 4 bases from J; junction bases left unmatched: 7. Germline lookup yields CDR1 MDHEN and CDR2 SYDVKM. This CDR3 is built from 16 residues. CDR3 sequence: CASSLLSGRAVYEQYF. In DNA, the CDR3 is TGTGCCAGCAGTTTACTTAGCGGGAGGGCAGTGTACGAGCAGTACTTC.

This sequence joins TRBV15 and TRBJ1-5; 7 bases agree with TRBD1. Germline CDR1 LNHNV, CDR2 YYDKDF (reference sequence). V shed 3 bases and J 2 bases; nucleotides not matched to a gene: 7. The CDR3 runs to 16 residues. The CDR3 DNA follows: TGTGCCACCAGCAGTGAAGGGGGCCCCCGCAATCAGCCCCAGCATTTT. It yields the protein CATSSEGGPRNQPQHF.

The chain employs TRBV7-9 and TRBJ2-5; either TRBD1 or TRBD2 may fit D (5 bases each). The germline gives CDR1 SEHNR, CDR2 FQNEAQ (reference sequence). Trimming removed 3 bases at V and 5 bases at J, with 22 bases between. The CDR3 loop spans 17 amino acids. DNA of the CDR3: TGTGCCAGCAGCTTCACTTCAGGGACCCCAACGGGGGAGACCCAGTACTTC. Translation gives CASSFTSGTPTGETQYF. Drawing the rest from reference TRBV7-9 and TRBJ2-5, the complete variable domain is DTGVSQNPRHKITKRGQNVTFRCDPISEHNRLYWYRQTLGQGPEFLTYFQNEAQLEKSRLLSDRFSAERPKGSFSTLEIQRTEQGDSAMYLCASSFTSGTPTGETQYFGPGTRLLVL.

This clone was seen once. This chain joins TRBV2 and TRBJ2-2, with 10 bases fitting TRBD1. Germline values: CDR1 SNHLY, CDR2 FYNNEI. The junction had 6 bases not matched to a gene; V was cut back by 7 bases and J by 7 bases. This CDR3 contains 14 residues. This CDR3 is CASNPTGGGGELFF. In DNA form, the CDR3 reads TGTGCCAGCAACCCGACAGGGGGCGGCGGGGAGCTGTTTTTT.

The chain has TRBV6-2 or TRBV6-3 and TRBJ2-5; 9 positions match TRBD2. Germline V gene data show CDR1 as MNHEY and CDR2 as SVGEGT. This CDR3 comprises 14 residues. The trim removed 2 bases at V and 5 bases at J, leaving 3 bases unmatched. This CDR3 reads CASSYLGLAETQYF. The CDR3 DNA reads as TGTGCCAGCAGTTACCTCGGACTAGCGGAGACCCAGTACTTC.